There are a few counts of the clone carrying this TCR beta chain. The antigen remains unidentified. Deletions cut 2 bases from V and 6 bases from J, with 17 bases between. The germline V gene encodes CDR1 SGHNT and CDR2 YYREEE (reference sequence). This CDR3 spans 15 amino acids. Expressed TCRB transcripts were sequenced after all isolated RNA was converted to cDNA. The average read count of naive, central memory and regulatory T cell samples was approximately 4 million. Clones were read by immunoSEQ multiplex PCR, and TCRdb kept only the in-frame ones, dropping some. This repertoire shows a few hundred thousand clones, more than 15% found once; its top ten account for approximately 0.086%. The data originate from a study of beta chain features in type 1 diabetes. Whole-study findings and limits: There was a possibility that cDNA sequencing over-represented cells with high TCR expression. Shortening that was moderate but significant affected the TCRB CDR3s of Type 1 diabetes patients in all four CD4+ subsets.

The J gene is TRBJ1-2, the V gene TRBV5-4, with a possible D match to TRBD1 (6 bases). The sequence came from a man aged 30-40 years with type 1 diabetes. Material: naive CD4+ T cells from blood. This chain's CDR3 is CASSLYQQGVHGYTF. CDR3 nucleotides: TGTGCCAGCAGCTTATACCAACAGGGAGTACATGGCTACACCTTC.